This TCR beta chain stems from a study of OX40 agonist ivuxolimab in advanced cancers. The overall study: Patients undergoing dose escalation presented with hepatocellular carcinoma, melanoma, renal cell or head and neck cancer.

Comments on this clone: Different DNA sequences within this sample yield the same CDR3.

The CDR3 extends over 12 amino acids. Per germline, CDR1 MDHEN and CDR2 SYDVKM. The V end was cut by 5 bases, the J end by 2 bases, with 6 bases between. TCRdb keeps only in-frame clones here, not all; method: immunoSEQ multiplex PCR. The sample has fewer than 25,000 clones; roughly 78% are singletons. The specimen comprised CD4+ or CD8+ T cells sorted from blood, sampled in a trial of the OX40 agonist ivuxolimab. This TCR came from an adult with an advanced solid tumor such as melanoma, head and neck, liver or kidney cancer. The chain carries TRBV28 and TRBJ1-2; weak D call: TRBD1 (5 bases). CDR3 amino acids: CASSPGNYGYTF. DNA for the CDR3: TGTGCCAGCAGTCCAGGGAACTATGGCTACACCTTC.